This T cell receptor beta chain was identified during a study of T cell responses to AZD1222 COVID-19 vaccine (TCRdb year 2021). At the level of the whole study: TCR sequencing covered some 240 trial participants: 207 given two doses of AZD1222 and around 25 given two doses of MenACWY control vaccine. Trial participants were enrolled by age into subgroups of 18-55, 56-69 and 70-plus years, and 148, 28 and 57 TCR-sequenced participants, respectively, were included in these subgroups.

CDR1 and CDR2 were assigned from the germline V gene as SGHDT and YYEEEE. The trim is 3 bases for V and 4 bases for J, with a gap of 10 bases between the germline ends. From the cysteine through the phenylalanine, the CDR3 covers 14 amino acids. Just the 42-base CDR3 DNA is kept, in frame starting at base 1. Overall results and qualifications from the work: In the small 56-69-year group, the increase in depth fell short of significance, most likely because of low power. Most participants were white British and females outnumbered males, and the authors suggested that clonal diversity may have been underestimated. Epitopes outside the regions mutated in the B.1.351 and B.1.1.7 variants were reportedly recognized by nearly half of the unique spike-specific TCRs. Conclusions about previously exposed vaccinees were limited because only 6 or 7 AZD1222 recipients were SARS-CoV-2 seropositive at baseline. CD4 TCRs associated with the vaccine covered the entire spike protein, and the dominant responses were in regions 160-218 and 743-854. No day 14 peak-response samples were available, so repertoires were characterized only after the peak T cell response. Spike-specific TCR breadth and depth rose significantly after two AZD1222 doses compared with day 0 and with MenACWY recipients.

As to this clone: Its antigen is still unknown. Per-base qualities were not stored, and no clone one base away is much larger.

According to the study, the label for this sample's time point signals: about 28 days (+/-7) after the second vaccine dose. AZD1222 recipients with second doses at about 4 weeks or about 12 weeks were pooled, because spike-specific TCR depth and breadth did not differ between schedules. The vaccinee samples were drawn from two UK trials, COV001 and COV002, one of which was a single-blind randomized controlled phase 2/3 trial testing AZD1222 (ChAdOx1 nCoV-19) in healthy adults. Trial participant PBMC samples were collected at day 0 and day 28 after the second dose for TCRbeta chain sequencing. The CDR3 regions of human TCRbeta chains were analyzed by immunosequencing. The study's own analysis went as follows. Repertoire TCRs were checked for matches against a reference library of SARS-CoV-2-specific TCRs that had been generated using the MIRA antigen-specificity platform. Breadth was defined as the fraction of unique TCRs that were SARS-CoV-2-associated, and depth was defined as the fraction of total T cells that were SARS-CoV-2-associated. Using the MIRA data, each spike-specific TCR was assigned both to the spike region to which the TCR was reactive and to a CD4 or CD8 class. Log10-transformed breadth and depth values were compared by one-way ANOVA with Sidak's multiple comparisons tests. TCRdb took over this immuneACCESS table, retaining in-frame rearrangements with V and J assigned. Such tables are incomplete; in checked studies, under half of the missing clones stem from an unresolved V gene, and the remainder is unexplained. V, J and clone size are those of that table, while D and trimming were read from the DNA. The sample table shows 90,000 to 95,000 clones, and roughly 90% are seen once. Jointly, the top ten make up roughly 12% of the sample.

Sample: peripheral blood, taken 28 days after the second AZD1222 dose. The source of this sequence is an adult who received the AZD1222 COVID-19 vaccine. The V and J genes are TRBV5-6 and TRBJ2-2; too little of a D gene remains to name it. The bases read TGTGCCAGCAGCTGGAATAGCCGCACCGGGGAGCTGTTTTTT. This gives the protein CASSWNSRTGELFF. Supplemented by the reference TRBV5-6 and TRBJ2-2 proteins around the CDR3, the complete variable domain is DAGVTQSPTHLIKTRGQQVTLRCSPKSGHDTVSWYQQALGQGPQFIFQYYEEEERQRGNFPDRFSGHQFPNYSSELNVNALLLGDSALYLCASSWNSRTGELFFGEGSRLTVL.